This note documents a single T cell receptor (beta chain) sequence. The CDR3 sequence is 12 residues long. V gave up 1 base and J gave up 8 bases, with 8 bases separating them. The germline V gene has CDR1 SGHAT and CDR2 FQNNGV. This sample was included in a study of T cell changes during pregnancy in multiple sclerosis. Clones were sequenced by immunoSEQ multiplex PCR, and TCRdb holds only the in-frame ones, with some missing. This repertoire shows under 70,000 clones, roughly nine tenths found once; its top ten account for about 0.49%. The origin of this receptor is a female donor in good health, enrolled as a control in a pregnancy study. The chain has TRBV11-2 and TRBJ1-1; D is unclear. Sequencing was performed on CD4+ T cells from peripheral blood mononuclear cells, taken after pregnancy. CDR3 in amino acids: CASSLAGVEAFF. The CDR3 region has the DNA TGTGCCAGCAGCTTAGCAGGCGTAGAAGCTTTCTTT.